A selection of T cell receptor beta chains follows, all from one sample in a study of OX40 agonist ivuxolimab in advanced cancers. TCRdb keeps only in-frame clones here, not all; method: immunoSEQ multiplex PCR. Of under 20,000 clones listed, approximately 87% were seen once; the top ten hold more than 30%. The sample consisted of CD4+ or CD8+ T cells sorted from blood, taken in a trial of the OX40 agonist ivuxolimab. Source of these receptors: an adult with an advanced solid tumor such as melanoma, head and neck, liver or kidney cancer. CDR3s include the opening cysteine and the closing phenylalanine or tryptophan. The D gene is left open where the match is weak. Expanded clones get a size class; other rows say once, few or many, or leave the size out.

TRBD2 TRBJ2-5 TRBV2 13 . CASRERGRETQYF TGTGCCAGCAGAGAGCGGGGCCGGGAGACCCAGTACTTC
TRBD2 TRBJ2-7 TRBV18 14 . CASALLAEGYEQYF TGTGCCAGCGCGCTGCTAGCGGAGGGCTACGAGCAGTACTTC
. TRBJ2-1 TRBV6-4 15 . CASSGGVGSYNEQFF TGTGCCAGCAGTGGGGGGGTAGGGTCCTACAATGAGCAGTTCTTC
TRBD1 TRBJ1-1 TRBV7-6 14 few CASATGQGNTEAFF TGTGCCAGCGCAACGGGACAGGGGAACACTGAAGCTTTCTTT
TRBD1 TRBJ2-7 TRBV9 16 . CASSVGSGTGTSEQYF TGTGCCAGCAGCGTAGGATCCGGGACAGGGACCTCCGAGCAGTACTTC
TRBD1 TRBJ1-2 TRBV7-9 14 . CASSLGQSTYGYTF TGTGCCAGCAGCTTGGGACAGTCTACCTATGGCTACACCTTC
TRBD2 TRBJ2-7 TRBV6-1 14 . CASRGVAGSYEQYF TGTGCCAGCAGGGGTGTAGCGGGCTCCTACGAGCAGTACTTC
. TRBJ1-1 TRBV28 13 . CASRVHMNTEAFF TGTGCCAGCAGGGTTCATATGAACACTGAAGCTTTCTTT
. TRBJ2-1 TRBV19 13 . CASSNTGWNEQFF TGTGCCAGTAGTAACACAGGGTGGAATGAGCAGTTCTTC
. TRBJ2-7 TRBV2 14 . CASSVPPNSYEQYF TGTGCCAGCAGTGTCCCCCCCAACTCCTACGAGCAGTACTTC
TRBD1 TRBJ2-5 TRBV5-6 13 . CASSGTGRETQYF TGTGCCAGCAGCGGGACAGGGCGAGAGACCCAGTACTTC
. TRBJ2-7 TRBV13 13 once CASGPRFSYEQYF TGTGCCAGCGGCCCGCGGTTCTCCTACGAGCAGTACTTC
. TRBJ2-2 TRBV19 14 . CASSGLLGTGELFF TGTGCCAGTAGTGGATTACTGGGCACCGGGGAGCTGTTTTTT
. TRBJ1-1 TRBV7-6 15 medium-sized CASSLIPDSNTEAFF TGTGCCAGCAGCTTAATCCCGGATTCGAACACTGAAGCTTTCTTT
. TRBJ1-1 TRBV6-5 14 . CASSPRTLNTEAFF TGTGCCAGCAGTCCGCGAACATTGAACACTGAAGCTTTCTTT
. TRBJ2-1 TRBV6-5 15 . CASSPQFQGIREQFF TGTGCCAGCAGTCCCCAGTTTCAGGGTATACGTGAGCAGTTCTTC
. TRBJ1-2 TRBV14 13 few CASSLGHNYGYTF TGTGCCAGCAGTCTCGGGCACAACTATGGCTACACCTTC
. TRBJ2-3 TRBV29-1 12 . CSVEGLRDTQYF TGCAGCGTTGAAGGTTTACGGGATACGCAGTATTTT
TRBD1 TRBJ2-1 TRBV28 17 hyperexpanded CASSSGEGTRGYNEQFF TGTGCCAGCAGTTCTGGAGAGGGGACCAGGGGGTACAATGAGCAGTTCTTC
. TRBJ2-3 TRBV14 13 once CASSRSRTDTQYF TGTGCCAGCAGTCGATCAAGGACAGATACGCAGTATTTT
. TRBJ1-2 TRBV11-3 13 . CASSLSKGYGYTF TGTGCCAGCAGCTTATCGAAGGGCTATGGCTACACCTTC
. TRBJ1-1 TRBV27 14 . CASSLAGMSTEAFF TGTGCCAGCAGTTTAGCGGGTATGAGCACTGAAGCTTTCTTT
. TRBJ2-3 TRBV10-1 15 . CASSDPRGHTDTQYF TGCGCCAGCAGTGATCCTCGGGGACACACAGATACGCAGTATTTT
. TRBJ2-1 TRBV27 16 few CASSLGSPDSYNEQFF TGTGCCAGCAGTTTAGGTAGCCCCGACTCCTACAATGAGCAGTTCTTC
TRBD1 TRBJ1-1 TRBV25-1 15 . CASSARDRGSAEAFF TGTGCCAGCAGTGCCCGGGACAGGGGTAGCGCTGAAGCTTTCTTT
. TRBJ1-1 TRBV6-1 13 . CASSDPRGREAFF TGTGCCAGCAGTGATCCTCGGGGGCGAGAAGCTTTCTTT